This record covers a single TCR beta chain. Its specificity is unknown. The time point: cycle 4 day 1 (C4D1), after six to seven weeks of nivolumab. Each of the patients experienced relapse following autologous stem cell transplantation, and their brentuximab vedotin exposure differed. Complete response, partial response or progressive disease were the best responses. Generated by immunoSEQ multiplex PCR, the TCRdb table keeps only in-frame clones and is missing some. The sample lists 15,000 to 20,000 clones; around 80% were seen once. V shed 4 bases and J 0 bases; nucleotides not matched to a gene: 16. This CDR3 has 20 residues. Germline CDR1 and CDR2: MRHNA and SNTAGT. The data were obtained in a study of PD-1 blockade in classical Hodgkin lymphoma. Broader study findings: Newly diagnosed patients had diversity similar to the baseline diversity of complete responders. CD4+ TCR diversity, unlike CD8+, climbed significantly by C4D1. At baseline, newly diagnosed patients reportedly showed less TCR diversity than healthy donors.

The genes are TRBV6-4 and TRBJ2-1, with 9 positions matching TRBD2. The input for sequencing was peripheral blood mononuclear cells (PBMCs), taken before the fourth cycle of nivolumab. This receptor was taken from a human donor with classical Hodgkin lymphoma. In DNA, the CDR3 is TGTGCCAGCAGTGCCCCTCCGGGAGCGGGGGGCCCAAGCTCCTACAATGAGCAGTTCTTC. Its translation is CASSAPPGAGGPSSYNEQFF.